This paragraph reports one T cell receptor (beta chain). The record originates from a study of T cell changes during pregnancy in multiple sclerosis. CDR1 is SNHLY and CDR2 is FYNNEI in the germline V gene. V shed 6 bases and J 9 bases; nucleotides not matched to a gene: 5. The CDR3 is 15 residues long. TCRdb's table, derived via immunoSEQ multiplex PCR, lists solely in-frame clones and lacks some. The profile covers around 45,000 clones, with roughly 92% appearing a single time and over 0.5% taken by the ten largest. The chain joins TRBV2 to TRBJ2-1, with 16 bases matching TRBD2. This clonotype was sampled from a female donor with multiple sclerosis, enrolled in a pregnancy study. Sequencing was performed on CD4+ T cells from peripheral blood mononuclear cells, taken in the third trimester of pregnancy. The CDR3 DNA reads as TGTGCCAGCAGCCTGGGACTAGCGGGAGGGGGTGAGCAGTTCTTC. Translated, it gives CASSLGLAGGGEQFF.